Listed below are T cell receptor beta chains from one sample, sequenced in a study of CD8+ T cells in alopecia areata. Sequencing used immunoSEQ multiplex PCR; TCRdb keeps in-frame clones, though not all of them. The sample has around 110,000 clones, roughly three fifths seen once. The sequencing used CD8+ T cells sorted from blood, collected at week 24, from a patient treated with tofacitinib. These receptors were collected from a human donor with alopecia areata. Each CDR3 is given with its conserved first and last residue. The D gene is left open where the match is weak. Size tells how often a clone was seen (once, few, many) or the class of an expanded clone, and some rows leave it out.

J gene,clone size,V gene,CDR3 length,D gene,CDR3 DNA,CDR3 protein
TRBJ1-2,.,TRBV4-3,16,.,TGCGCCAGCAGCCAAGGATTGGCGGAGGGATTCTATGGCTACACCTTC,CASSQGLAEGFYGYTF
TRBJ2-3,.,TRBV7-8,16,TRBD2,TGTGCCAGCAGCTTTGGACTAGCGGGAGTCACAGATACGCAGTATTTT,CASSFGLAGVTDTQYF
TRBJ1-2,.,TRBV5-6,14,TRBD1,TGTGCCAGCAGCTTTCTGGACAGGATCTATGGCTACACCTTC,CASSFLDRIYGYTF
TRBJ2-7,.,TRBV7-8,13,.,TGTGCCAGCAGCCTCAATGCGGGACTGGAGCAGTACTTC,CASSLNAGLEQYF
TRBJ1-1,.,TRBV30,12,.,TGTGCCTGGACATCAGGGAACACTGAAGCTTTCTTT,CAWTSGNTEAFF
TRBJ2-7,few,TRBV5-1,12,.,TGCGCCAGCAGCTTAGACGGCTACGAGCAGTACTTC,CASSLDGYEQYF
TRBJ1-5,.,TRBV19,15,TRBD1,TGTGCCAGTAGTAGCGACAGGGTAGGCAATCAGCCCCAGCATTTT,CASSSDRVGNQPQHF
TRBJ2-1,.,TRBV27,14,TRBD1,TGTGCCAGCACCCCGACAGGGGGAAACAATGAGCAGTTCTTC,CASTPTGGNNEQFF
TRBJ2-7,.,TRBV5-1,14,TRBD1,TGCGCCAGCAGCTTGAGGGGGCCCTCCTACGAGCAGTACTTC,CASSLRGPSYEQYF
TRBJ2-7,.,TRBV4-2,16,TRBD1,TGTGCCAGCAGCCAAGAAGTGGACAGGGGGTACTACGAGCAGTACTTC,CASSQEVDRGYYEQYF
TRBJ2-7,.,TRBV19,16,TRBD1,TGTGCCAGTAGTAGCTCCCTCGGGGACAGGGTCCACGAGCAGTACTTC,CASSSSLGDRVHEQYF
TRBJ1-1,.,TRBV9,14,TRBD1,TGTGCCAGCAGCGTGGGGACAGGACCAACTGAAGCTTTCTTT,CASSVGTGPTEAFF
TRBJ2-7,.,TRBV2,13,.,TGTGCCAGCAGTCTGGGGGCCTCCTACGAGCAGTACTTC,CASSLGASYEQYF
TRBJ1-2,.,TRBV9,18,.,TGTGCCAGCAGCGTATCCAGGGCGCATAGCCTCCATAACTATGGCTACACCTTC,CASSVSRAHSLHNYGYTF
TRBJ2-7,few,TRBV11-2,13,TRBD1,TGTGCCAGCACCCGGGACAGGGCTGTGGAGCAGTACTTC,CASTRDRAVEQYF
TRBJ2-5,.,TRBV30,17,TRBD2,TGTGCCTGGAGCGACGGCGGACTAGCGGGGGAGCAAGAGACCCAGTACTTC,CAWSDGGLAGEQETQYF
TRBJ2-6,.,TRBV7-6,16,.,TGTGCCAGCAGCTTAGGAGGGGCCTCTGGGGCCAACGTCCTGACTTTC,CASSLGGASGANVLTF
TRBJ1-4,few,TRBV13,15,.,TGTGCCAGCAGCTTAGACGGGGGCGCGTCTGAAAAACTGTTTTTT,CASSLDGGASEKLFF
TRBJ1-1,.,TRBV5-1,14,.,TGCGCCAGCAGCTGGAGGGGGGCGAACACTGAAGCTTTCTTT,CASSWRGANTEAFF
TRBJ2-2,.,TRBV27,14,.,TGTGCCAGCAGTTATTCCCGGGACACCGGGGAGCTGTTTTTT,CASSYSRDTGELFF
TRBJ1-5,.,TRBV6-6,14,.,TGTGCCAGCAGTTACGGGGGAGTCAATCAGCCCCAGCATTTT,CASSYGGVNQPQHF
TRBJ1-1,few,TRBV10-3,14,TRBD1,TGTGCCATCAGTAGACAGGGAATGAACACTGAAGCTTTCTTT,CAISRQGMNTEAFF